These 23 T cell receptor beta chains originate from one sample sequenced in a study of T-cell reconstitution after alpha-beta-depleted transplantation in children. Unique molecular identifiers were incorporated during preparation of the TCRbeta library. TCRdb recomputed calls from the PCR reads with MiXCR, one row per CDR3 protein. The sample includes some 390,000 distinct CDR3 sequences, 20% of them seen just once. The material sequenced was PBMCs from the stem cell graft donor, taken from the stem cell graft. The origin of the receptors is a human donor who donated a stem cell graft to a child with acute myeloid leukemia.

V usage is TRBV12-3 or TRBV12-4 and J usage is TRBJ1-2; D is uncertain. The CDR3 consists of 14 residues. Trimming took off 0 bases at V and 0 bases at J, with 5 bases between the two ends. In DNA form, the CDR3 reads TGTGCCAGCAGTTTAGCGTCAGCTAACTATGGCTACACCTTC. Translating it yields CASSLASANYGYTF.

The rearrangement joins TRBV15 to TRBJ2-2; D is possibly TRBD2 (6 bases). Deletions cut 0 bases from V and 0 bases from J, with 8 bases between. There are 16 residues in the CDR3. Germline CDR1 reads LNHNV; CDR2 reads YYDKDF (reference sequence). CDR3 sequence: CATSREQRANTGELFF. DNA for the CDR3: TGTGCCACCAGCAGAGAGCAGCGGGCGAACACCGGGGAGCTGTTTTTT.

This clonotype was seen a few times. The CDR3 protein is CSSDGTGPSGSLPDTQYF. In nucleotides, the CDR3 is TGCAGCTCCGACGGGACAGGGCCTAGCGGGAGTTTGCCAGATACGCAGTATTTT. The rearrangement links TRBV29-1 to TRBJ2-3; a weak D match, TRBD2 (10 bases). With 8 bases removed from V and 4 bases from J, the gap between germline ends came to 31 bases. Germline V CDR1 and CDR2: SQVTM, ANQGSEA. This CDR3 is built from 18 residues.

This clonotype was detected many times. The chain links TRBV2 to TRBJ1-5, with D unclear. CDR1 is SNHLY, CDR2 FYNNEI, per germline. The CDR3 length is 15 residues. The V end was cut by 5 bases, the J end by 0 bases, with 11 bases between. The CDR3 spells CASSLGHYSNQPQHF. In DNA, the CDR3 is TGTGCCAGCAGTTTAGGTCACTATAGCAATCAGCCCCAGCATTTT.

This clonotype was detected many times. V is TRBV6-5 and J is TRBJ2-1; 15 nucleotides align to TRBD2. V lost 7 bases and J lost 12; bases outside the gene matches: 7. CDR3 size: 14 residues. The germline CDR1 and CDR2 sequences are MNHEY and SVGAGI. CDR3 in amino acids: CASTPGLAGGGQFF. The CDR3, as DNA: TGTGCCAGCACCCCAGGACTAGCGGGAGGGGGGCAGTTCTTC.

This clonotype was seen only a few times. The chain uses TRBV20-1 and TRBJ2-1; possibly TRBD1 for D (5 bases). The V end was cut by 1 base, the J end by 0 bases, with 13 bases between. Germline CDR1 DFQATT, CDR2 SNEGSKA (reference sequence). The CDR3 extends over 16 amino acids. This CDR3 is CSARGLDTTSYNEQFF. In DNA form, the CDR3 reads TGCAGTGCTAGAGGTTTGGACACCACCTCCTACAATGAGCAGTTCTTC.

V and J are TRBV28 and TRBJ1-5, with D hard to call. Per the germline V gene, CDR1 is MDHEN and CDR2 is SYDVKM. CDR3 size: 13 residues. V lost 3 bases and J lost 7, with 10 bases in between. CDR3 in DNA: TGTGCCAGCAGTTTCGAGTTAGGACAGCCCCAGCATTTT. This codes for CASSFELGQPQHF. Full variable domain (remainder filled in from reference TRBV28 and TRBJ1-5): DVKVTQSSRYLVKRTGEKVFLECVQDMDHENMFWYRQDPGLGLRLIYFSYDVKMKEKGDIPEGYSVSREKKERFSLILESASTNQTSMYLCASSFELGQPQHFGDGTRLSIL.

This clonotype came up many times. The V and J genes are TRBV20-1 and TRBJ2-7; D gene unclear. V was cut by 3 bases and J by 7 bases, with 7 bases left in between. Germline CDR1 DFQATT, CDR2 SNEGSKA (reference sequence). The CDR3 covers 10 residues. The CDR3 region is CSASSREQYF. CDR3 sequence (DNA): TGCAGTGCTAGTAGTAGAGAGCAGTACTTC.

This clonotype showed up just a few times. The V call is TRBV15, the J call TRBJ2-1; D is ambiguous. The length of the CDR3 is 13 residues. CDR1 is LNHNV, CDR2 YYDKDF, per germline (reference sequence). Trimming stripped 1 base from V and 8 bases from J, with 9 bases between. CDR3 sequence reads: CATSRAVSDEQFF. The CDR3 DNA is TGTGCCACCAGCAGAGCGGTATCCGATGAGCAGTTCTTC.

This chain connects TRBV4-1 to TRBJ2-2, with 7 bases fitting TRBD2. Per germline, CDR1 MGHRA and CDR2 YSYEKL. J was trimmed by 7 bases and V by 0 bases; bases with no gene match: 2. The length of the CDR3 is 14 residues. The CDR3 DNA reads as TGCGCCAGCAGCCAAGATGGGGGGGGCGGGGAGCTGTTTTTT. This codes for CASSQDGGGGELFF.

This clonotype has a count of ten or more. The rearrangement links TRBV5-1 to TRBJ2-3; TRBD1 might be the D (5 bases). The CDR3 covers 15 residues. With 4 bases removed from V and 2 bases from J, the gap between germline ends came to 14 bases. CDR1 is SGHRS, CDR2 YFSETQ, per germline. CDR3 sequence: CASSIKLGPTDTQYF. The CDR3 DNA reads TGCGCCAGCAGCATCAAGCTGGGGCCCACAGATACGCAGTATTTT. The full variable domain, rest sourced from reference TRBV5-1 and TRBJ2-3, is KAGVTQTPRYLIKTRGQQVTLSCSPISGHRSVSWYQQTPGQGLQFLFEYFSETQRNKGNFPGRFSGRQFSNSRSEMNVSTLELGDSALYLCASSIKLGPTDTQYFGPGTRLTVL.

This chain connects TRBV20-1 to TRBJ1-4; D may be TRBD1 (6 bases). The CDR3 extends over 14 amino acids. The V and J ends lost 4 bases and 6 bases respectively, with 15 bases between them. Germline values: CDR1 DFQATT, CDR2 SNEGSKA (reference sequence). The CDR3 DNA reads TGCAGTGCTACCCAGGGGACGTCGGATGAAAAACTGTTTTTT. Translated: CSATQGTSDEKLFF.

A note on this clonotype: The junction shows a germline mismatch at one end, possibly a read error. The CDR3 DNA is TGTGCCAGCAGCTTAGGGGCAGCGGGGAGGCACGAGCAGTACTTC. Translation gives CASSLGAAGRHEQYF. The chain combines TRBV12-3 or TRBV12-4 with TRBJ2-7; 7 positions agree with TRBD2. The CDR3 length is 15 residues.

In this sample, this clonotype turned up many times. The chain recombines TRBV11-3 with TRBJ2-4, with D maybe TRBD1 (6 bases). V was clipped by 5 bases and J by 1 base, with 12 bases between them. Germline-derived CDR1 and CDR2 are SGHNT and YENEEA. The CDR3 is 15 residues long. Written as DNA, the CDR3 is TGTGCCAGCAGCCAGACAGGCAGCGCCAAAAACATTCAGTACTTC. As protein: CASSQTGSAKNIQYF.

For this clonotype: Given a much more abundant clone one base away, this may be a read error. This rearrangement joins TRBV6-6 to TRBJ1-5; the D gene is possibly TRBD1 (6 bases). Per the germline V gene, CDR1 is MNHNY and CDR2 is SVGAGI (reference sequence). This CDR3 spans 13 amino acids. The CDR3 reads CASHTGSTQPHHF. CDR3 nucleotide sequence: TGTGCCAGCCACACAGGGTCCACTCAGCCCCACCATTTT.

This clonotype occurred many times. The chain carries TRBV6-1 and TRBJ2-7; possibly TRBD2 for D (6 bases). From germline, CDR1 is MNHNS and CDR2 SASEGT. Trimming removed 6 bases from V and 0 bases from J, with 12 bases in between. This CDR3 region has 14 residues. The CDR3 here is CASSKRTNSYEQYF. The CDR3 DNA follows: TGTGCCAGCAGCAAGAGGACTAACTCCTACGAGCAGTACTTC.

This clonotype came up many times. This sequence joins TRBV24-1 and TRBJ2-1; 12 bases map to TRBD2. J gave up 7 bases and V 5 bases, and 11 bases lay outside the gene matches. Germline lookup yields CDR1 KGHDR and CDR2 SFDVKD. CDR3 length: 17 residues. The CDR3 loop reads CATSAVGTSGLANEQFF. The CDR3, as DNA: TGTGCCACCAGTGCAGTGGGGACTAGCGGGTTGGCGAATGAGCAGTTCTTC.

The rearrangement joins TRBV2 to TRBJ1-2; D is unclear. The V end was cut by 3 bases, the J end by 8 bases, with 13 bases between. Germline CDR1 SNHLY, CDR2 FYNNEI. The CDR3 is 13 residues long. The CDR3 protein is CASSDLTVGGYTF. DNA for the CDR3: TGTGCCAGCAGTGACTTAACGGTGGGAGGCTACACCTTC.

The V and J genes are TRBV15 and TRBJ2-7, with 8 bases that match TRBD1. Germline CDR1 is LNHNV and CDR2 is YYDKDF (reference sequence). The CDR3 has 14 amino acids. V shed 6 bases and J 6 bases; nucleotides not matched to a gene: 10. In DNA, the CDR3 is TGTGCCACCAGAGAACCGGGACAGGCCTGCGAGCAGTACTTC. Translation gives CATREPGQACEQYF.

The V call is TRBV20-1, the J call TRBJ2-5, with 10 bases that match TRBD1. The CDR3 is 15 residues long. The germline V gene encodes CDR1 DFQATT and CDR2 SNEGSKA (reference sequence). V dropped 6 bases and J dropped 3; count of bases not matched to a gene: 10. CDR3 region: CSASVLGTGEETQYF. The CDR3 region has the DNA TGCAGTGCGTCGGTACTCGGGACAGGGGAAGAGACCCAGTACTTC.

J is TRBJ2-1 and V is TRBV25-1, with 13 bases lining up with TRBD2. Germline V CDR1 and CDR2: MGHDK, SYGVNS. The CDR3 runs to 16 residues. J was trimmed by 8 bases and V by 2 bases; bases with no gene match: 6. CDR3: CASSEVGLAGADEQFF. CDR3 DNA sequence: TGTGCCAGCAGTGAAGTCGGACTAGCGGGAGCGGATGAGCAGTTCTTC.

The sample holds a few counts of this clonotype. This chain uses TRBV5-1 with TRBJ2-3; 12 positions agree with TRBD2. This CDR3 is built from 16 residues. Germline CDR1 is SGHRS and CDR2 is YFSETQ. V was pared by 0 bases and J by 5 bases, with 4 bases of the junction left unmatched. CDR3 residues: CASSLEGLAGIDTQYF. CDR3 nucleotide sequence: TGCGCCAGCAGCTTGGAAGGACTAGCGGGAATAGATACGCAGTATTTT.

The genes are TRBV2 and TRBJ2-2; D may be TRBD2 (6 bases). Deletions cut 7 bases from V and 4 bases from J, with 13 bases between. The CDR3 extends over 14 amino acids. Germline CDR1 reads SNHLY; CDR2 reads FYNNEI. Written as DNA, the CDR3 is TGTGCCAGCACTCTAACCGGGGGCACCGGGGAGCTGTTTTTT. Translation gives CASTLTGGTGELFF.